The rows below give T cell receptor beta chains drawn from one sample of a study of blood T cells in healthy people across ages. One entry per CDR3 protein results from TCRdb running MiXCR on the 5' RACE reads. Here the sample spans about 1,500,000 distinct CDR3 sequences, 42% being singletons. Sample: blood. All receptors derive from a young woman in good health. CDR3s include the opening cysteine and the closing phenylalanine or tryptophan. The order of the fields is J gene, clone size, V gene, D gene, CDR3 DNA, CDR3 protein. The D gene is left open where the match is weak. Clone size, where shown, is once, few, many, or a class for clones that have expanded.

j_gene: TRBJ1-2
abundance: NA
v_gene: TRBV4-2
d_gene: NA
CDR3nt: TGTGCCAGCAGCCAAGATCTGGCATCCAACTATGGCTACACCTTC
CDR3aa: CASSQDLASNYGYTF

j_gene: TRBJ2-4
abundance: NA
v_gene: TRBV12-3/TRBV12-4
d_gene: TRBD2
CDR3nt: TGTGCCAGCACCCCCCAAGTTAGCGGGGCCACCCAGTACTTC
CDR3aa: CASTPQVSGATQYF

j_gene: TRBJ1-2
abundance: once
v_gene: TRBV10-2
d_gene: NA
CDR3nt: TGCGCCAGCAGTGAGATGCGGCAACTAATGTACTATGGCTACACCTTC
CDR3aa: CASSEMRQLMYYGYTF

j_gene: TRBJ1-4
abundance: NA
v_gene: TRBV12-3/TRBV12-4
d_gene: NA
CDR3nt: TGTGCCAGCAGTTTAGCTCAGGGTAGTCGAGACGGAAAACTGTTTTTT
CDR3aa: CASSLAQGSRDGKLFF

j_gene: TRBJ2-7
abundance: NA
v_gene: TRBV4-1
d_gene: TRBD1
CDR3nt: TGCGCCAGCAGCCACCTCAGACAGGGAAGCTCCTACGAGCAGTACTTC
CDR3aa: CASSHLRQGSSYEQYF

j_gene: TRBJ2-7
abundance: few
v_gene: TRBV6-5
d_gene: TRBD2
CDR3nt: TGTGCCAGCAGTTACTCGAGCGGGGGAGGGACCGAGCAGTACTTC
CDR3aa: CASSYSSGGGTEQYF

j_gene: TRBJ1-1
abundance: NA
v_gene: TRBV4-1
d_gene: NA
CDR3nt: TGCGCCAGCAGCCAAGAACGTTCCACTGAAGCTTTCTTT
CDR3aa: CASSQERSTEAFF

j_gene: TRBJ2-1
abundance: NA
v_gene: TRBV24-1
d_gene: TRBD2
CDR3nt: TGTGCCACGGGAGCGGGGGGATACAATGAGCAGTTCTTC
CDR3aa: CATGAGGYNEQFF

j_gene: TRBJ2-7
abundance: few
v_gene: TRBV27
d_gene: TRBD2
CDR3nt: TGTGCCAGCAGGAAACCTAGCGGGGGTTTCTACGAGCAGTACTTC
CDR3aa: CASRKPSGGFYEQYF

j_gene: TRBJ2-3
abundance: many
v_gene: TRBV29-1
d_gene: NA
CDR3nt: TGCAGCGTGGACCTACAGGGGGGGGATACGCAGTATTTT
CDR3aa: CSVDLQGGDTQYF

j_gene: TRBJ1-5
abundance: NA
v_gene: TRBV20-1
d_gene: TRBD1
CDR3nt: TGCAGTGCTAGCAGGCAGGGGGATCAGCCCCAGCATTTT
CDR3aa: CSASRQGDQPQHF

j_gene: TRBJ2-1
abundance: NA
v_gene: TRBV5-1
d_gene: TRBD2
CDR3nt: TGCGCCAGCAGCTTGGCCGTAGAAGGGCTAGCGGGAGTGAATGAGCAGTTCTTC
CDR3aa: CASSLAVEGLAGVNEQFF

j_gene: TRBJ2-7
abundance: few
v_gene: TRBV6-1
d_gene: TRBD1
CDR3nt: TGTGCCAGCAGTGAAGGGGGACAGGGCATCTCCTACGAGCAGTACTTC
CDR3aa: CASSEGGQGISYEQYF

j_gene: TRBJ1-1
abundance: NA
v_gene: TRBV6-5
d_gene: NA
CDR3nt: TGTGCCAGCAGTTCCCGGGACTTAGTGAACACTGAAGCTTTCTTT
CDR3aa: CASSSRDLVNTEAFF